A single TCR beta chain is shown here with its context. The data belong to a study of technical replicates of blood from a few donors. Clones were read by immunoSEQ multiplex PCR, and TCRdb kept only the in-frame ones, dropping some. Counted here are roughly 62,000 clones, 91% occurring once; the ten biggest clones make up around 3.9%. This TCR was recovered from a human donor in good health. Some clones in this sample may be carry-over from other donors' samples. The sequenced sample was PBMCs.

The CDR3 DNA sequence: TGCGCCAGCAGCCAAGACGAGGGGGGGTACGAGCAGTACTTC. Translated: CASSQDEGGYEQYF. The rearrangement uses TRBV4-1 and TRBJ2-7; D is perhaps TRBD2 (7 bases). CDR1 and CDR2 (germline): MGHRA, YSYEKL. The CDR3 extends over 14 amino acids. Trimming shortened V by 0 bases and J by 4 bases, and 10 bases separated the two germline ends.